The clone carrying this T cell receptor (beta chain) turned up a few times. This entry is derived from a study of blood T cell repertoires in COVID-19. Whole-study context: The samples span acute and convalescent COVID-19 from the United States, Italy and Spain. T cells, B-cell-depleted T cells, or PBMCs supplied cDNA or gDNA.

Original processing notes: By means of reference gene primer amplification, nucleated cell counts were estimated. Here immunoSEQ multiplex PCR was the method, and the copy in TCRdb shows in-frame clones only, minus some. V and J calls and clone size are as listed in that table; D and trimming were resolved from the DNA. The data contain about 180,000 clones, around three quarters of them seen just once; the ten biggest clones take up about 7%. Germline CDR1 reads KGHSH; CDR2 reads LQKENI. V gave up 3 bases and J gave up 2 bases, with 16 bases separating them. CDR3 length equals 16 residues. The chain joins TRBV18 to TRBJ1-2, with a weak D call TRBD1 (6 bases). This sequence originates from a man between 65 and 80 years old with active or convalescent COVID-19. Sequenced sample: peripheral blood. CDR3: CASSPGSNRVNYGYTF. Here the CDR3 DNA reads TGTGCCAGCTCACCCGGGTCCAACAGGGTAAACTATGGCTACACCTTC.